The clone carrying this T cell receptor (beta chain) has a handful of counts. This specimen comes from a study of T cell changes during pregnancy in multiple sclerosis. The table came from immunoSEQ multiplex PCR; TCRdb's copy has only in-frame clones and leaves some out. The profile covers tens of thousands of clones, with approximately 91% appearing a single time and more than 1.5% taken by the ten largest. V dropped 1 base and J dropped 6 bases, with 15 bases sitting between them. This CDR3 is 15 amino acids long. The V gene's germline CDR1 is MGHRA and CDR2 YSYEKL. The clonotype comes from a female donor with multiple sclerosis, enrolled in a pregnancy study. V and J are TRBV4-1 and TRBJ1-2; the D is unclear. The sample in question was peripheral blood, obtained after pregnancy. The CDR3 spells CASSQVGVGTDGYTF. The CDR3 bases are TGCGCCAGCAGCCAAGTCGGGGTAGGTACGGATGGCTACACCTTC.